Listed below are T cell receptor beta chains from one sample, sequenced in a study of blood T cell repertoires in COVID-19. TCRdb's table, derived via immunoSEQ multiplex PCR, lists solely in-frame clones and lacks some. This sample has a few hundred thousand clones, with around 87% found just once. Sequencing input: PBMCs or T cells enriched from blood (not recorded which). Receptor source: a man between 25 and 39 years old who had recovered from COVID-19. CDR3s include the opening cysteine and the closing phenylalanine or tryptophan.

j_gene,v_gene,CDR3aa
TRBJ1-5,TRBV4-1,CASSPGTTVYSNQPQHF
TRBJ2-7,TRBV24-1,CATSTGGTDEQYF
TRBJ2-7,TRBV4-1,CASSQDPRTGYEQYF
TRBJ2-7,TRBV19,CASSVRDRGPYEQYF
TRBJ2-7,TRBV6-2/TRBV6-3,CASSYGAGVNYEQYF
TRBJ2-3,TRBV5-5,CASSLQGTSTDTQYF
TRBJ2-2,TRBV5-1,CASGVAGAWIGELFF
TRBJ1-1,TRBV19,CASSRGLSLRDTEAFF
TRBJ2-5,TRBV18,CASSPNRGPGETQYF
TRBJ1-5,TRBV10-3,CAISENRGGNQPQHF
TRBJ2-2,TRBV30,CAWKLAHTGELFF
TRBJ2-6,TRBV7-3,CASSQGQGSGANVLTF
TRBJ2-7,TRBV9,CASSVDPLRYGEQYF
TRBJ1-1,TRBV5-1,CASSLGDSLNTEAFF
TRBJ1-2,TRBV27,CASRLGTAANYGYTF
TRBJ1-1,TRBV19,CASSVDRETTEAFF
TRBJ2-7,TRBV7-6,CASSPGTSHEQYF
TRBJ1-5,TRBV27,CASSLSGGVNQPQHF
TRBJ2-5,TRBV6-5,CASRASGVQETQYF
TRBJ2-5,TRBV2,CASSYSSERYQETQYF
TRBJ1-5,TRBV28,CASASNQPQHF
TRBJ2-4,TRBV5-1,CASSLEPAGVGIQYF
TRBJ1-2,TRBV10-3,CAISDPGQGYYGYTF
TRBJ2-3,TRBV3-1/TRBV3-2,CASSQGTSVSDTQYF
TRBJ2-3,TRBV18,CASSPLSLSTDTQYF
TRBJ1-4,TRBV5-1,CASSLEGGRNEKLFF
TRBJ2-5,TRBV10-2,CASSETQGLETQYF
TRBJ1-5,TRBV30,CAWRTTGGNQPQHF
TRBJ1-4,TRBV4-1,CASSQGVRQARSEKLFF
TRBJ2-5,TRBV18,CASSADRGRGTQYF
TRBJ2-7,TRBV29-1,CSVAQQGSEQYF
TRBJ1-2,TRBV25-1,CASRAGAGGDYGYTF
TRBJ1-5,TRBV14,CASSPKTQALYQPQHF
TRBJ1-2,TRBV4-2,CASSQARTKVGTGDRGYTF
TRBJ1-4,TRBV9,CASSVGAGANEKLFF
TRBJ1-1,TRBV19,CASSMRLVQGNSAFF
TRBJ2-3,TRBV20-1,CSAATDTQYF
TRBJ1-4,TRBV18,CASSPIQGGTNEKLFF
TRBJ2-1,TRBV11-2,CASSLKGQLYNEQFF
TRBJ2-1,TRBV9,CASSAGLAGAPYNEQFF
TRBJ2-1,TRBV15,CATSRAGLANEQFF
TRBJ1-3,TRBV30,CAWSVRRQSSGNTIYF
TRBJ2-7,TRBV27,CASSFWVGGPSEQYF
TRBJ2-1,TRBV24-1,CATSDRGSSSYNEQFF
TRBJ2-5,TRBV6-6,CASNQRSATQYF
TRBJ2-1,TRBV2,CASSLLFEQFF
TRBJ2-1,TRBV3-1/TRBV3-2,CASSHGTGEKNEQFF
TRBJ2-1,TRBV25-1,CASSLRFSGSRSNEQFF
TRBJ1-2,TRBV12-3/TRBV12-4,CASSHQGDYGYTF
TRBJ2-5,TRBV4-1,CASSQPYGTGMVTQYF
TRBJ1-2,TRBV4-2,CASSQESQGLGYTF
TRBJ2-2,TRBV6-6,CASSRASGVDTGELFF
TRBJ2-7,TRBV7-9,CASSLASGLAGALYEQYF
TRBJ2-3,TRBV24-1,CATSDFGPGLTDTQYF
TRBJ2-3,TRBV27,CASSPEGASSDTQYF
TRBJ1-6,TRBV30,CAWTQQGSNSPLHF
TRBJ1-2,TRBV27,CASSFDPGLIAGYTF